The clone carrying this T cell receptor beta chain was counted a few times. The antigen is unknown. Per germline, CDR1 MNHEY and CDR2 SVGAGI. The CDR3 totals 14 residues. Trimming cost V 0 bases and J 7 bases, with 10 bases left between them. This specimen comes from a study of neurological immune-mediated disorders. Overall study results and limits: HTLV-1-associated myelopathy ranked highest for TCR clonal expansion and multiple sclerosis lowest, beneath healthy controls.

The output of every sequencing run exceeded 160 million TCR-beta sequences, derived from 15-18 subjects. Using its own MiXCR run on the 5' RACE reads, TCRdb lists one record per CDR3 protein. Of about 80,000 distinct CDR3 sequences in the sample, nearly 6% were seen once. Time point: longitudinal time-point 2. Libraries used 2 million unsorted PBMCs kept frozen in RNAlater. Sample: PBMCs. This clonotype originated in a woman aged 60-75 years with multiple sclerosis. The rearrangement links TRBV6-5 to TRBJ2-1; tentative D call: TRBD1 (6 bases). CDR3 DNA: TGTGCCAGCAGTTACTCGTACAGGGTTAATGAGCAGTTCTTC. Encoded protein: CASSYSYRVNEQFF.